This T cell receptor beta chain was recorded in a study of blood T cell repertoires in COVID-19. Study background: Researchers got acute and convalescent COVID-19 samples from the United States, Italy and Spain. The cDNA or gDNA used as material had been derived from T cells, B-cell-depleted T cells, or PBMCs.

In the source study's methods: Reference gene primer amplification gave estimated nucleated cell counts. The assay was immunoSEQ multiplex PCR, and TCRdb's table has in-frame clones only and misses some. V and J calls and clone size are given by that table; D and trimming were obtained from the DNA. Of around 240,000 clones in the sample, around 88% were seen once. V shed 3 bases and J shed 6 bases, with 18 bases lying between them. Per the germline V gene, CDR1 is LNHNV and CDR2 is YYDKDF (reference sequence). This CDR3 comprises 15 residues. This TCR came from a woman in her twenties or thirties who had recovered from COVID-19. The V gene is TRBV15, the J gene TRBJ2-7; TRBD1 is a possible D gene (6 bases). What was sequenced was peripheral blood. The CDR3 spells CATSSPGQLLGEQYF. CDR3 nucleotides: TGTGCCACCAGCAGTCCGGGACAACTCTTAGGCGAGCAGTACTTC.